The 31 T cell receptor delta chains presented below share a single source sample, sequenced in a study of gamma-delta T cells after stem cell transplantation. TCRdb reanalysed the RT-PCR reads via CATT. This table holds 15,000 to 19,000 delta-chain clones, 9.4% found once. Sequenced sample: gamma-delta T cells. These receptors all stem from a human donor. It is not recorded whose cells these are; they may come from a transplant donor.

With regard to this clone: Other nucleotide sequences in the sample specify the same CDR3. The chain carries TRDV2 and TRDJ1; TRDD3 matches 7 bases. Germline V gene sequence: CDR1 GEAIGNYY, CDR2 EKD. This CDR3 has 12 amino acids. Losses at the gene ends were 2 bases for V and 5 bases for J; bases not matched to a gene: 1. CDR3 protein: CACDILGDKLIF. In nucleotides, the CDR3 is TGTGCCTGTGACATACTGGGGGATAAACTCATCTTT.

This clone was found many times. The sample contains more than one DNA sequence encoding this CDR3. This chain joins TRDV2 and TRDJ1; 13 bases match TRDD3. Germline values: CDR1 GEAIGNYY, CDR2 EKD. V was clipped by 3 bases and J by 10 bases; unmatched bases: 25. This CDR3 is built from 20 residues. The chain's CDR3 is CACDLLGDTRHTSGLGGLIF. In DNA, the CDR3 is TGTGCCTGTGACCTACTGGGGGATACGAGGCACACCTCTGGTTTAGGCGGACTCATCTTT.

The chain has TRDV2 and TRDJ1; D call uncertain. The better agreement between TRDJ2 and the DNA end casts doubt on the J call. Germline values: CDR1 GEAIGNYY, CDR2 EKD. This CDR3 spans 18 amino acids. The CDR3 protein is CACEPVRFPLELDDQLFF. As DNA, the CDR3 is TGTGCCTGTGAACCGGTTCGCTTTCCCCTCGAGCTGGACGATCAACTCTTCTTT.

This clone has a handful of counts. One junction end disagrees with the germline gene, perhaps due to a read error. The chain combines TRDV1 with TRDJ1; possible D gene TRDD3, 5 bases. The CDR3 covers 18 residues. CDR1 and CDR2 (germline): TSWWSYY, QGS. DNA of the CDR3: TGTGCTCGTGGGGAAAGAGCGGCGGACCCACCCTACACCGATAAACTCATCTTT. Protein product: CARGERAADPPYTDKLIF.

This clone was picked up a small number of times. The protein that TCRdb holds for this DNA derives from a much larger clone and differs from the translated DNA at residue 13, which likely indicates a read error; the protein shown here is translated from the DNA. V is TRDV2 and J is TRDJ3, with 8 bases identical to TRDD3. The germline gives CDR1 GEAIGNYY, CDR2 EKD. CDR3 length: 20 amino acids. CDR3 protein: CACDLPTGGPTSCDTRQMFF. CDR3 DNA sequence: TGTGCCTGTGACTTACCTACTGGGGGGCCCACCTCCTGTGACACCCGACAGATGTTTTTC.

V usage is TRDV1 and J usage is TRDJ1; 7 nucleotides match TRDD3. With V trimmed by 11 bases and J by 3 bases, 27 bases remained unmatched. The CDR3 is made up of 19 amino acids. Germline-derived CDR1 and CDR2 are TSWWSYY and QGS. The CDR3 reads CAIVVSDRFSVGYSDKLIF. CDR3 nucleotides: TGTGCTATTGTGGTAAGTGACCGTTTCTCGGTGGGATACTCCGATAAACTCATCTTT.

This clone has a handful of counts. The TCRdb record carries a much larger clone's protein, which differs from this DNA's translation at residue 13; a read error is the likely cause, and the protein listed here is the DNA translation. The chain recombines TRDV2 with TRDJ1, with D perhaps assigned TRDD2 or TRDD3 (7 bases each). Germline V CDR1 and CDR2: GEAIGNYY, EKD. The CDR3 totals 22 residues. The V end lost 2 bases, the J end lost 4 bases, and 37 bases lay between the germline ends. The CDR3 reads CACDKIPTSVLGGNRADDKLIF. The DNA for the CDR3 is TGTGCCTGTGACAAGATTCCTACCTCGGTCCTGGGGGGTAACAGAGCGGACGATAAACTCATCTTT.

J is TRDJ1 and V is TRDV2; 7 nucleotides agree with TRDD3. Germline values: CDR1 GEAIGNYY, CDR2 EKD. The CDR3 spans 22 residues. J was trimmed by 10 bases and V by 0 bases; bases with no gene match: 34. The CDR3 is CACDTVRTGVYSTPDRTYTLIF. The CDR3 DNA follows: TGTGCCTGTGACACCGTGCGGACTGGGGTTTACTCCACTCCCGACCGTACCTATACACTCATCTTT.

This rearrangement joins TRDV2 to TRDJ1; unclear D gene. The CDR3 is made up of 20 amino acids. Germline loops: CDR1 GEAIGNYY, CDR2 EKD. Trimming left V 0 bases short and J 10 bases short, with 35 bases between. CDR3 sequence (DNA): TGTGCCTGTGACACCCTTCACTTAGGCCTTTTATATTTTTACCACGATCCACTCATCTTT. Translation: CACDTLHLGLLYFYHDPLIF.

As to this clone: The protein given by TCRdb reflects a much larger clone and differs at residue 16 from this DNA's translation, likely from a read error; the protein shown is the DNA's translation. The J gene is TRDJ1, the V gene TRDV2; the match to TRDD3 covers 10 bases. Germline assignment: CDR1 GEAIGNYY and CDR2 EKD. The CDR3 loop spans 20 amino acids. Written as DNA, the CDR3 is TGTGCCTGTGACACCGTATATGGGGGATACCGTGGGGAGTACACCGCTAAACTCATCTTT. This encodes CACDTVYGGYRGEYTAKLIF.

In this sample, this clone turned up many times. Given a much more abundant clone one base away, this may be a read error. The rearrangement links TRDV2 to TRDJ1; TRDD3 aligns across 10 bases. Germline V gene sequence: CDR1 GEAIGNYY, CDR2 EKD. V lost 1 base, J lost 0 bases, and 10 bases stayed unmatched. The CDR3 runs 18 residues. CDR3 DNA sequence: TGTGCCTGTGACACGAGTAGTGGGGGATACCTCAACACCGATAAACTCATCTTT. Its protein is CACDTSSGGYLNTDKLIF.

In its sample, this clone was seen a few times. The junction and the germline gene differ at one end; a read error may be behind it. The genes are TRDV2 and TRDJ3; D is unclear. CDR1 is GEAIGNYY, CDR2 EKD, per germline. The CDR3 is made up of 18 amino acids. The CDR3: CACDISLYGSWYTLQMFF. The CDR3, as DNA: TGTGCCTGTGACATTTCCCTCTACGGCTCCTGGTACACCCTACAGATGTTTTTC.

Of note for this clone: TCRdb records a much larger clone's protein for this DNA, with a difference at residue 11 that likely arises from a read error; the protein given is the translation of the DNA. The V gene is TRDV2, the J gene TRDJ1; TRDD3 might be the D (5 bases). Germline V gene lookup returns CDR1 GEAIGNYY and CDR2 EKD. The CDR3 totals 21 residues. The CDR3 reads CACDTVESHLHTGGLTAKLIF. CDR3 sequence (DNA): TGTGCCTGTGACACCGTTGAGTCCCACCTGCATACTGGTGGACTCACCGCTAAACTCATCTTT.

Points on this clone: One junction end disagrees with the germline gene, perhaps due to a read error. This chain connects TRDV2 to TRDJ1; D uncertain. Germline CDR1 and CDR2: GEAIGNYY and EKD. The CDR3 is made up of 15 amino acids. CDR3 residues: CACDTVGLHTDNLIF. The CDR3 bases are TGTGCCTGTGACACCGTTGGGCTCCACACCGATAACCTCATCTTT.

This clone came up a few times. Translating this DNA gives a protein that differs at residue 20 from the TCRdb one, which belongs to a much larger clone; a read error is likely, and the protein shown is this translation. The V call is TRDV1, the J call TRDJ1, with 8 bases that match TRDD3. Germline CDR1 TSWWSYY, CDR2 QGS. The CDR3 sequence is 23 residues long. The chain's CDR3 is CALPGDGPLPTMGDPIETDRLIF. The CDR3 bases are TGTGCTCTGCCAGGGGACGGCCCCCTGCCGACCATGGGGGATCCCATCGAGACCGATAGACTCATCTTT.

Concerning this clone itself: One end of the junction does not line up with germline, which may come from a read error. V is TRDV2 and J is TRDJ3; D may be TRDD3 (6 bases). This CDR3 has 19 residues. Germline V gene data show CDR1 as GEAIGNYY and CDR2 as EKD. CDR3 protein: CACDTRGSGSSWDTRKMFF. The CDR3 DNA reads TGTGCCTGTGACACCAGGGGGAGTGGGAGCTCCTGGGACACCCGAAAGATGTTTTTC.

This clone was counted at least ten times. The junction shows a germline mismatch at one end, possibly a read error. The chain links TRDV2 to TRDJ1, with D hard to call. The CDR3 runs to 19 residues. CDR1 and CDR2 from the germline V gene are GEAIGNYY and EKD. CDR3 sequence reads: CACDTVPTGPVLGTDNLIF. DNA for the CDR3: TGTGCCTGTGACACCGTCCCCACCGGGCCAGTGTTGGGTACCGATAACCTCATCTTT.

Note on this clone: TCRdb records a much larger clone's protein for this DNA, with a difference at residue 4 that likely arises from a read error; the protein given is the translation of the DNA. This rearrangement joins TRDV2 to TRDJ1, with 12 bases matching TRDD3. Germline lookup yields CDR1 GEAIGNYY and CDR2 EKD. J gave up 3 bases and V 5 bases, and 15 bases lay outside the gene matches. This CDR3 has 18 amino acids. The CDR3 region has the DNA TGTGCCTGTGGCATGCTATCTGGGGGATACGCGGGGGCCGATAAACTCATCTTT. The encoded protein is CACGMLSGGYAGADKLIF.

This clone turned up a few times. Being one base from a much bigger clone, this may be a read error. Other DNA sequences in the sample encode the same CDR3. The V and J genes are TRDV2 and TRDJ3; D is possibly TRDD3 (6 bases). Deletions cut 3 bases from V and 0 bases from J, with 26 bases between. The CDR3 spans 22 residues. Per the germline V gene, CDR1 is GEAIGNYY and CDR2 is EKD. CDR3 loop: CACDLTPPGGAAGSWDTRQMFF. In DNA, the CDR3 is TGTGCCTGTGACCTAACTCCGCCCGGGGGAGCTGCAGGCTCCTGGGACACCCGACAGATGTTTTTC.

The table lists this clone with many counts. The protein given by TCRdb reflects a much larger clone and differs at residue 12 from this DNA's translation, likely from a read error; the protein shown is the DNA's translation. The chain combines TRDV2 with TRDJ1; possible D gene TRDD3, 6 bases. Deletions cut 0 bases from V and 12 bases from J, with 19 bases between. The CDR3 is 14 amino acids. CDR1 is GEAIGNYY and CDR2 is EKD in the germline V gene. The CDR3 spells CACDTVSGEREFIF. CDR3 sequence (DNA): TGTGCCTGTGACACCGTGTCGGGGGAGAGGGAATTCATCTTT.

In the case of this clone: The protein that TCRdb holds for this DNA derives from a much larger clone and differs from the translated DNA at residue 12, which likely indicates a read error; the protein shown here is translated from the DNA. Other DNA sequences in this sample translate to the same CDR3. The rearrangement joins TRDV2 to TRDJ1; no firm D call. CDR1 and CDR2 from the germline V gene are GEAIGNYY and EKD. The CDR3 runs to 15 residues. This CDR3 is CACESVQHHTDELIF. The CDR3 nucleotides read TGCGCCTGTGAATCGGTCCAACACCACACCGATGAACTCATCTTT.

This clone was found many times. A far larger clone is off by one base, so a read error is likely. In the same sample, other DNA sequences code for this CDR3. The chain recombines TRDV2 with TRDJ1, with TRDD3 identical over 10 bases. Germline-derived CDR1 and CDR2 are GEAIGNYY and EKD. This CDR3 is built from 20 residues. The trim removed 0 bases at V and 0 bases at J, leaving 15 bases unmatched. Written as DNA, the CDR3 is TGTGCCTGTGACACCGGATATGGGGGATACCGTGGGGAGTACACCGATAAACTCATCTTT. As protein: CACDTGYGGYRGEYTDKLIF.

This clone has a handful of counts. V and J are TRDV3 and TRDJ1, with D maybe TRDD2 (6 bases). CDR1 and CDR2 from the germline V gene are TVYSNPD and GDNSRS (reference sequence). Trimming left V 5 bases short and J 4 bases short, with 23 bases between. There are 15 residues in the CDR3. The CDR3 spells CALSSYDLGIDKLIF. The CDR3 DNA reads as TGTGCCCTCTCCTCCTACGACCTGGGCATCGATAAACTCATCTTT.

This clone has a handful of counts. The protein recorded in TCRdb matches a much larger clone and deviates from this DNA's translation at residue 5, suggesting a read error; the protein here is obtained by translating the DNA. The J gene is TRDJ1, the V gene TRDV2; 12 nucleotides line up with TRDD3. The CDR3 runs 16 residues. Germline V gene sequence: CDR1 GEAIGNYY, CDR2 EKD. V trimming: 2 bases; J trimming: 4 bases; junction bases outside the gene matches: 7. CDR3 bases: TGTGCCTGTGACAACGTTCTGGGGGATACGCGCGATAAACTCATCTTT. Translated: CACDNVLGDTRDKLIF.

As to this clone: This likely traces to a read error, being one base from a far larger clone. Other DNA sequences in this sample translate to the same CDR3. CDR3 in amino acids: CACDTLKLLGDTTDKLIF. The CDR3 bases are TGTGCCTGTGACACCCTAAAATTACTGGGGGATACGACCGATAAACTCATTTTT. The chain recombines TRDV2 with TRDJ1; 13 bases align to TRDD3. Germline assignment: CDR1 GEAIGNYY and CDR2 EKD. The CDR3 extends over 18 amino acids.

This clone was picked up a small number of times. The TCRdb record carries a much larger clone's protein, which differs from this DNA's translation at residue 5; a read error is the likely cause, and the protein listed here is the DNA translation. CDR3 region: CALGDPPMWGIRHFLYTDKLIF. The CDR3 DNA is TGTGCTCTTGGGGATCCTCCTATGTGGGGGATACGACACTTTTTGTACACCGATAAACTCATCTTT. The rearrangement links TRDV1 to TRDJ1, with 11 positions matching TRDD3. This CDR3 is built from 22 residues. CDR1 is TSWWSYY and CDR2 is QGS in the germline V gene. J lost 0 bases, V lost 3 bases, and 21 bases had no gene match.

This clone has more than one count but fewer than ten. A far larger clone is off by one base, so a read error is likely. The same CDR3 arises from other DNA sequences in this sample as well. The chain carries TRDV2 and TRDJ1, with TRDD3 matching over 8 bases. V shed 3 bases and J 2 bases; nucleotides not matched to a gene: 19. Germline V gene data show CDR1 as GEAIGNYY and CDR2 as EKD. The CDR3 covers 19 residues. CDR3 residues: CACDPLFGYQGDSTDKLIF. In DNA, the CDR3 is TGTGCCTGTGACCCTTTGTTTGGCTACCAGGGGGATAGTACCGATAAACTCATCTTT.

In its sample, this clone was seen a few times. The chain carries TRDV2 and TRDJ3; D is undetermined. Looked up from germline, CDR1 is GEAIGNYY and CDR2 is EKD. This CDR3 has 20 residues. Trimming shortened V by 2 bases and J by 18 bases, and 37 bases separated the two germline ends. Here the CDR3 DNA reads TGTGCCTGTGACAAAACGGAGGGGCCTTTAAGCTCCTGTGACACCCGCCCGATGTTTTTC. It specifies CACDKTEGPLSSCDTRPMFF.

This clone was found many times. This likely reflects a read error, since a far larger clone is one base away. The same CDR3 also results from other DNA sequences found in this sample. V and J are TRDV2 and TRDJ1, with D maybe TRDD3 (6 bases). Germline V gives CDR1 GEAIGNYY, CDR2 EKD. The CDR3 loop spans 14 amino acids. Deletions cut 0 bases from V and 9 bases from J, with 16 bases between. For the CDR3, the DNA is TGTGCCTGTGACACCGTGTCGGGGGAAAGGGAACTCATCTTT. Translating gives CACDTVSGERELIF.

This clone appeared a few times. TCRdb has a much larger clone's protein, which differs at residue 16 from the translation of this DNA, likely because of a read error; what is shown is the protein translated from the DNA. The CDR3 DNA reads TGTGCTCTTGGGGAACTAGAGACTGGGGGACCGTACACCGATAAACCCATCTTT. Protein: CALGELETGGPYTDKPIF. The chain links TRDV1 to TRDJ1, with TRDD3 matching 9 bases. The CDR3 has 18 amino acids. CDR1 and CDR2 from the germline V gene are TSWWSYY and QGS.

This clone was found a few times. The CDR3 region has the DNA TGTGCCTGTGACTCTCTCGGGACTTACACCGATAAACTCATCTTT. It is translated as CACDSLGTYTDKLIF. The V gene is TRDV2, the J gene TRDJ1; no firm D call. The CDR3 loop spans 15 amino acids. V shed 3 bases and J shed 0 bases, with 13 bases lying between them. Germline lookup yields CDR1 GEAIGNYY and CDR2 EKD.